This T cell receptor (beta chain) was sequenced during a study of cytomegalovirus exposure and HLA in healthy donors. CDR3 size: 15 residues. Per the germline V gene, CDR1 is MDHEN and CDR2 is SYDVKM. With 8 bases clipped from V and 3 bases from J, the junction kept 5 bases outside the gene matches. A multiplex PCR was run with 60 Vbeta primers and 13 Jbeta primers. Only in-frame clones appear in the TCRdb table, and some are missing; sequencing was by immunoSEQ multiplex PCR. The sample contains approximately 150,000 clones, 79% of which appear only once. The chain employs TRBV28 and TRBJ1-3, with 12 bases aligning to TRBD1. The specimen sequenced was PBMCs. The source of this sequence is a man aged 50 to 59 in good health and CMV-seropositive. The CDR3 loop is CASGTGGEDGNTIYF. The CDR3 DNA sequence: TGTGCCAGCGGGACAGGGGGCGAGGATGGAAACACCATATATTTT.